Listed here are 2 T cell receptor beta chains from one sample, sequenced in a study of T cells in tuberculosis. TCRdb's table, derived via immunoSEQ multiplex PCR, lists solely in-frame clones and lacks some. Of some 22,000 clones in the sample, about 97% were seen once. Sequencing used PBMCs. These receptors all stem from a donor between 5 and 29 years old with latent tuberculosis or without tuberculosis infection.

This chain uses TRBV2 with TRBJ2-3; TRBD2 aligns across 12 bases. From germline, CDR1 is SNHLY and CDR2 FYNNEI. Losses at the gene ends were 4 bases for V and 4 bases for J; bases not matched to a gene: 3. The CDR3 contains 15 residues. CDR3 sequence: CASSVPSGGADTQYF. CDR3 bases: TGTGCCAGCAGTGTGCCTAGCGGGGGGGCAGATACGCAGTATTTT.

The rearrangement links TRBV6-5 to TRBJ1-1, with D possibly matching TRBD1 (5 bases). This CDR3 spans 13 amino acids. Trimming stripped 10 bases from V and 8 bases from J, with 20 bases between. The germline CDR1 and CDR2 sequences are MNHEY and SVGAGI. CDR3 nucleotide sequence: TGTGCCATCAAAGACGCGGCAGGGATGGAAGCTTTCTTT. It yields the protein CAIKDAAGMEAFF.